This TCR beta chain appears in the sequencing data of a study of blood T cell repertoires in COVID-19. The protocol was immunoSEQ multiplex PCR, while the TCRdb copy is restricted to in-frame clones and leaves out a portion. The repertoire has approximately 220,000 clones, 87% of them found once; the top ten carry roughly 6.2%. The receptor was isolated from a man between 60 and 75 years old who had recovered from COVID-19. The sequenced sample consisted of peripheral blood.

DNA of the CDR3: TGTGCCAGCAAGGGAGCGGGAGGGCCCTACACCGGGGAGCTGTTTTTT. It codes for CASKGAGGPYTGELFF. The chain links TRBV27 to TRBJ2-2, with 10 bases lining up with TRBD2. Germline V gene lookup returns CDR1 MNHEY and CDR2 SMNVEV (reference sequence). V lost 7 bases and J lost 3; bases outside the gene matches: 8. This CDR3 comprises 16 residues.